A single sample gave rise to the 4 T cell receptor beta chains below, sequenced in a study of cytomegalovirus exposure and HLA in healthy donors. Generated by immunoSEQ multiplex PCR, the TCRdb table keeps only in-frame clones and is missing some. The sample yields 150,000 to 200,000 clones, about 86% seen once. The sample comprised PBMCs. The receptor set was obtained from a woman in her thirties in good health and CMV-seronegative.

This chain links TRBV15 with TRBJ2-7, with a tentative D call TRBD1 (6 bases). Between the trimmed V and J ends, which lost 0 bases and 4 bases, there was a span of 10 bases. This CDR3 contains 14 residues. Germline loops: CDR1 LNHNV, CDR2 YYDKDF (reference sequence). As DNA, the CDR3 is TGTGCCACCAGCAGAGAGGGCAGGGGTTACGAGCAGTACTTC. Amino acids: CATSREGRGYEQYF.

The rearrangement joins TRBV27 to TRBJ2-4; D may be TRBD1 or TRBD2 (6 bases each). CDR1 and CDR2 (germline): MNHEY, SMNVEV (reference sequence). This CDR3 comprises 18 residues. With 4 bases removed from V and 1 base from J, the gap between germline ends came to 20 bases. CDR3 nucleotide sequence: TGTGCCAGCAGTTCTCCCGGGTCCCCGGGGGCCGCCAAAAACATTCAGTACTTC. It yields the protein CASSSPGSPGAAKNIQYF.

The V call is TRBV14, the J call TRBJ2-5; 12 positions match TRBD2. V lost 0 bases, J lost 3 bases, and 2 bases stayed unmatched. CDR3 length: 16 residues. The germline V gene has CDR1 SGHDN and CDR2 FVKESK. The CDR3: CASSQDLAGGEETQYF. CDR3 nucleotides: TGTGCCAGCAGCCAAGATCTAGCGGGAGGGGAAGAGACCCAGTACTTC.

J is TRBJ1-2 and V is TRBV9, with D maybe TRBD1 (5 bases). Looked up from germline, CDR1 is SGDLS and CDR2 is YYNGEE. Trimming pared 2 bases from V and 0 bases from J, leaving 11 bases between. This CDR3 is 15 amino acids long. As DNA, the CDR3 is TGTGCCAGCAGCGTCTTCAGGGAAGCTAACTATGGCTACACCTTC. Protein product: CASSVFREANYGYTF. Full variable domain (rest looked up from reference TRBV9 and TRBJ1-2): DSGVTQTPKHLITATGQRVTLRCSPRSGDLSVYWYQQSLDQGLQFLIQYYNGEERAKGNILERFSAQQFPDLHSELNLSSLELGDSALYFCASSVFREANYGYTFGSGTRLTVV.